The rows below give T cell receptor beta chains drawn from one sample of a study of Tregs in tolerant kidney transplant recipients. Sequencing used immunoSEQ multiplex PCR; TCRdb keeps in-frame clones, though not all of them. In the table there are 100,000 to 150,000 clones, roughly 93% of which are singletons. The sequencing input was CD4+ T cells from blood. Source of these receptors: a human donor in good health. Each CDR3 is given with its conserved first and last residue. Size is stated for part of the rows, as once, few or many counts, or as a class when the clone is expanded.

>TRBV5-1|-|TRBJ2-1
CASRPDTSYNEQFF
>TRBV18|-|TRBJ2-7
CASSPGGYAVYEQYF
>TRBV6-6|-|TRBJ2-7
CASSYSKSGREQYF
>TRBV6-6|-|TRBJ2-3
CASSPRVDTQYF
>TRBV4-1|-|TRBJ2-3
CASSRLLAVRTDTQYF
>TRBV6-5|-|TRBJ1-6
CASSPGLQNNSPLHF
>TRBV7-7|-|TRBJ2-2
CASSLGLGSTGELFF
>TRBV18|-|TRBJ1-5
CASAPWDTNQPQHF
>TRBV2|-|TRBJ2-5
CASGQGRETQYF
>TRBV12-5|-|TRBJ2-3
CASGLAGGRHTQYF
>TRBV7-2|-|TRBJ1-2
CASSLGLVRGRGYGYTF
>TRBV27|-|TRBJ1-1
CASRSRGGSTEAFF
>TRBV7-8|-|TRBJ2-3
CASSSRETGPDTQYF
>TRBV19|few|TRBJ1-1
CASMGDMNTEAFF
>TRBV6-6|-|TRBJ1-4
CASSTGQTREKLFF
>TRBV7-2|-|TRBJ2-3
CASSSYSNTDTQYF
>TRBV19|-|TRBJ1-2
CASGTGGAYGYTF
>TRBV19|-|TRBJ2-5
CASSIGGTVQETQYF
>TRBV7-2|-|TRBJ1-2
CASSLAGTANYGYTF
>TRBV2|-|TRBJ1-5
CASSEGTGNQPQHF
>TRBV5-1|-|TRBJ2-2
CASSLLNRDHTGELFF
>TRBV2|few|TRBJ2-5
CASSDLSWTSGEQETQYF
>TRBV9|-|TRBJ2-2
CASSPRTSGDGELFF
>TRBV5-1|-|TRBJ1-3
CASSLAGRAGNTIYF
>TRBV6-6|-|TRBJ1-2
CASSYSTGVDGYTF
>TRBV29-1|-|TRBJ2-7
CSVEGLAGVPRYEQYF
>TRBV14|-|TRBJ2-5
CASSQAGQGGTQYF
>TRBV18|-|TRBJ1-4
CASSPPGQSEKLFF
>TRBV5-3|-|TRBJ1-2
CARSPCGRQGERGYGYTF